These 27 T cell receptor beta chains came from one sample sequenced in a study of T cell responses to AZD1222 COVID-19 vaccine. The protocol was immunoSEQ multiplex PCR, while the TCRdb copy is restricted to in-frame clones and leaves out a portion. The sample consists of 60,000 to 70,000 clones, 82% of them appearing once. The material was peripheral blood, obtained on day 0 of AZD1222 vaccination. The origin of the receptors is an adult in good health.

The rearrangement uses TRBV9 and TRBJ2-2; D is ambiguous. Germline values: CDR1 SGDLS, CDR2 YYNGEE. The V end was cut by 1 base, the J end by 7 bases, with 17 bases between. This CDR3 is 16 amino acids long. CDR3 nucleotides: TGTGCCAGCAGCGTACATGGGTGGCTGAGCGACGGGGAGCTGTTTTTT. Translation: CASSVHGWLSDGELFF.

CDR3 region: CASSLQENEQYF. The CDR3, as DNA: TGTGCCAGCAGCTTGCAAGAGAACGAGCAGTACTTC. The rearrangement joins TRBV5-5 to TRBJ2-7; D unresolved. V was clipped by 1 base and J by 5 bases, with 7 bases between them. Germline CDR1 reads SGHKS; CDR2 reads YYEKEE (reference sequence). This CDR3 region has 12 residues.

In its sample, this clone was seen a few times. This chain links TRBV9 with TRBJ2-6, with D unresolved. There are 13 residues in the CDR3. Trimming cost V 4 bases and J 4 bases, with 6 bases left between them. Germline values: CDR1 SGDLS, CDR2 YYNGEE. Written as DNA, the CDR3 is TGTGCCAGCAGCATAGGGGGGGCCAACGTCCTGACTTTC. Translation: CASSIGGANVLTF.

The gene calls are TRBV15 and TRBJ2-3; 8 bases fit TRBD2. The V gene's germline CDR1 is LNHNV and CDR2 YYDKDF (reference sequence). V gave up 5 bases and J gave up 3 bases; unmatched junction bases: 4. The CDR3 contains 14 residues. The chain's CDR3 is CATSRGGPTDTQYF. The CDR3 region has the DNA TGTGCCACCAGCCGGGGGGGACCGACAGATACGCAGTATTTT. Using reference TRBV15 and TRBJ2-3 for the parts outside the CDR3, the full variable domain is DAMVIQNPRYQVTQFGKPVTLSCSQTLNHNVMYWYQQKSSQAPKLLFHYYDKDFNNEADTPDNFQSRRPNTSFCFLDIRSPGLGDTAMYLCATSRGGPTDTQYFGPGTRLTVL.

The chain recombines TRBV9 with TRBJ2-7, with 9 bases identical to TRBD1. CDR3 size: 12 residues. V trimming: 3 bases; J trimming: 7 bases; junction bases outside the gene matches: 2. Germline lookup yields CDR1 SGDLS and CDR2 YYNGEE. In DNA form, the CDR3 reads TGTGCCAGCAGCGCCGGGACAGGGGAGCAGTACTTC. The encoded protein is CASSAGTGEQYF.

This sequence joins TRBV5-6 and TRBJ1-2; no definite D call. V dropped 3 bases and J dropped 2 bases, with 8 bases sitting between them. Per the germline V gene, CDR1 is SGHDT and CDR2 is YYEEEE. CDR3 length: 13 amino acids. As DNA, the CDR3 is TGTGCCAGCAGCTCGGACGGGAACTATGGCTACACCTTC. Residues: CASSSDGNYGYTF.

This chain joins TRBV20-1 and TRBJ1-2; no firm D call. This CDR3 comprises 9 residues. Trimming removed 8 bases at V and 8 bases at J, with 9 bases between. Germline loops: CDR1 DFQATT, CDR2 SNEGSKA (reference sequence). Here the CDR3 reads CSPRGGYTF. CDR3 coding DNA: TGCAGTCCCCGGGGAGGCTACACCTTC.

The rearrangement links TRBV11-2 to TRBJ2-3, with D perhaps matching TRBD1 (5 bases). This CDR3 comprises 14 residues. The germline gives CDR1 SGHAT, CDR2 FQNNGV. The V end lost 3 bases, the J end lost 0 bases, and 7 bases lay between the germline ends. The CDR3 spells CASSFGQSTDTQYF. CDR3 DNA: TGTGCCAGCAGCTTTGGACAAAGCACAGATACGCAGTATTTT. The variable domain in full, with the rest retrieved from reference TRBV11-2 and TRBJ2-3, is EAGVAQSPRYKIIEKRQSVAFWCNPISGHATLYWYQQILGQGPKLLIQFQNNGVVDDSQLPKDRFSAERLKGVDSTLKIQPAKLEDSAVYLCASSFGQSTDTQYFGPGTRLTVL.

V is TRBV5-6 and J is TRBJ2-5; the D gene is possibly TRBD2 (6 bases). The CDR3 length is 14 residues. Germline CDR1 and CDR2: SGHDT and YYEEEE. Trimming took off 4 bases at V and 3 bases at J, with 13 bases between the two ends. The CDR3 protein is CASSPTSIEETQYF. The CDR3 DNA follows: TGTGCCAGCAGCCCTACTAGCATAGAAGAGACCCAGTACTTC.

The V gene is TRBV4-2, the J gene TRBJ2-7, with 10 bases aligning to TRBD1. Per the germline V gene, CDR1 is LGHNA and CDR2 is YNFKEQ. The length of the CDR3 is 17 residues. The V gene end was trimmed by 1 base and the J gene end by 1 base; junction bases not matched to a gene: 7. In nucleotides, the CDR3 is TGTGCCAGCAGCCAAGTCCCGGGACAGGGGAGTTCCTACGAGCAGTACTTC. Amino acids: CASSQVPGQGSSYEQYF.

This clone came up once. The chain recombines TRBV30 with TRBJ2-3; D perhaps matches TRBD2 (5 bases). There are 14 residues in the CDR3. CDR1 and CDR2 (germline): GTSNPN, SVGIG (reference sequence). Trimming took off 0 bases at V and 6 bases at J, with 13 bases between the two ends. The DNA for the CDR3 is TGTGCCTGGAGTGTTGGGCGGGCGTCGGATACGCAGTATTTT. As protein: CAWSVGRASDTQYF.

The chain joins TRBV4-3 to TRBJ2-7; D is unresolved. Germline V gene sequence: CDR1 LGHNA, CDR2 YSLEER. The CDR3 is 15 residues long. Trimming removed 0 bases at V and 3 bases at J, with 12 bases between. CDR3 amino acids: CASSQDMRMNYEQYF. The DNA for the CDR3 is TGCGCCAGCAGCCAAGATATGAGAATGAACTACGAGCAGTACTTC.

The chain has TRBV18 and TRBJ1-3; D not certain. Germline V gene data show CDR1 as KGHSH and CDR2 as LQKENI. CDR3 length: 13 residues. Trimming took off 7 bases at V and 0 bases at J, with 7 bases between the two ends. CDR3 nucleotides: TGTGCCAGCTACGAAAGCTCTGGAAACACCATATATTTT. It translates to CASYESSGNTIYF.

This chain uses TRBV6-2 or TRBV6-3 with TRBJ1-2; D is possibly TRBD1 (6 bases). The CDR3 contains 18 residues. Per the germline V gene, CDR1 is MNHEY and CDR2 is SVGEGT. The ends were cut back, 0 bases at V and 0 bases at J, with 17 bases in the middle. As DNA, the CDR3 is TGTGCCAGCAGTTACTCGATGGACAGCTTCGGTGCTAACTATGGCTACACCTTC. Encoded protein: CASSYSMDSFGANYGYTF.

V usage is TRBV4-3 and J usage is TRBJ1-1; D ambiguous. The germline V gene encodes CDR1 LGHNA and CDR2 YSLEER. The CDR3 loop spans 17 amino acids. Trimming took off 3 bases at V and 1 base at J, with 18 bases between the two ends. The CDR3 nucleotides read TGCGCCAGCAGCCAGCCTATCCGAGGAGAGGGGAACACTGAAGCTTTCTTT. Encoded protein: CASSQPIRGEGNTEAFF.

The chain has TRBV5-4 and TRBJ1-3, with D perhaps matching TRBD1 (5 bases). This CDR3 is 13 amino acids long. The germline V gene has CDR1 SGHNT and CDR2 YYREEE (reference sequence). V gave up 3 bases and J gave up 8 bases, with 12 bases separating them. This chain's CDR3 is CASSSIGTDTIYF. The CDR3 region has the DNA TGTGCCAGCAGCTCCATAGGGACGGACACCATATATTTT. Complete variable domain (other parts from reference TRBV5-4 and TRBJ1-3): ETGVTQSPTHLIKTRGQQVTLRCSSQSGHNTVSWYQQALGQGPQFIFQYYREEENGRGNFPPRFSGLQFPNYSSELNVNALELDDSALYLCASSSIGTDTIYFGEGSWLTVV.

V is TRBV28 and J is TRBJ2-1, with D uncertain. The CDR3 has 11 amino acids. The V end lost 7 bases, the J end lost 8 bases, and 9 bases lay between the germline ends. Germline CDR1 is MDHEN and CDR2 is SYDVKM. The CDR3 coding sequence is TGTGCCAGCAATGACGTAGATGAGCAGTTCTTC. It is translated as CASNDVDEQFF.

This chain uses TRBV5-5 with TRBJ2-5; 11 nucleotides align to TRBD2. Germline trimming cut 0 bases from V and 5 bases from J; bases unmatched to any gene: 9. From germline, CDR1 is SGHKS and CDR2 YYEKEE (reference sequence). This CDR3 contains 17 residues. CDR3 residues: CASSLAGLAGGPETQYF. The CDR3 DNA reads as TGTGCCAGCAGCTTGGCCGGTTTAGCGGGGGGGCCGGAGACCCAGTACTTC.

The chain joins TRBV12-3 or TRBV12-4 to TRBJ2-7, with D possibly matching TRBD1 (6 bases). This CDR3 comprises 12 residues. V gave up 5 bases and J gave up 3 bases, with 8 bases separating them. Here the CDR3 reads CASSPTGYEQYF. For the CDR3, the DNA is TGTGCCAGCAGTCCGACAGGCTACGAGCAGTACTTC.

This clone was counted a single time. The V and J genes are TRBV6-5 and TRBJ2-1; no definite D call. The CDR3 spans 14 residues. Germline CDR1 is MNHEY and CDR2 is SVGAGI. Trimming shortened V by 5 bases and J by 0 bases, and 8 bases separated the two germline ends. CDR3 protein: CASSRPSSYNEQFF. The CDR3 bases are TGTGCCAGCAGTCGGCCGAGCTCCTACAATGAGCAGTTCTTC.

This rearrangement joins TRBV2 to TRBJ1-5; D unclear. Germline values: CDR1 SNHLY, CDR2 FYNNEI. The CDR3 spans 13 residues. V lost 6 bases to trimming and J lost 0 bases, with 6 bases between them. CDR3 coding DNA: TGTGCCAGCAGAGACGGTAGCAATCAGCCCCAGCATTTT. This translates into CASRDGSNQPQHF. Supplemented by reference TRBV2 and TRBJ1-5, the full variable domain reads EPEVTQTPSHQVTQMGQEVILRCVPISNHLYFYWYRQILGQKVEFLVSFYNNEISEKSEIFDDQFSVERPDGSNFTLKIRSTKLEDSAMYFCASRDGSNQPQHFGDGTRLSIL.

The V call is TRBV7-3, the J call TRBJ2-5, with unresolved D. Looked up from germline, CDR1 is SGHTA and CDR2 is FQGTGA. The CDR3 length is 15 residues. V was shortened by 2 bases and J by 2 bases, with 12 bases between the two germline ends. The CDR3 here is CASSLLPGIQETQYF. In DNA, the CDR3 is TGTGCCAGCAGCTTATTGCCGGGCATACAAGAGACCCAGTACTTC.

This rearrangement joins TRBV7-3 to TRBJ2-2, with a tentative D call TRBD1 (5 bases). The CDR3 runs 15 residues. Germline lookup yields CDR1 SGHTA and CDR2 FQGTGA. Trimming removed 3 bases from V and 4 bases from J, with 12 bases in between. CDR3 in DNA: TGTGCCAGCAGCTTGCTGACAGTGCCCACCGGGGAGCTGTTTTTT. This encodes CASSLLTVPTGELFF.

The rearrangement uses TRBV7-9 and TRBJ1-1, with 7 positions matching TRBD1. The length of the CDR3 is 15 residues. The trim removed 3 bases at V and 5 bases at J, leaving 9 bases unmatched. Germline V gene lookup returns CDR1 SEHNR and CDR2 FQNEAQ (reference sequence). The CDR3 sequence: CASSLTGQKGTEAFF. The CDR3 DNA reads as TGTGCCAGCAGCTTGACAGGGCAAAAGGGGACTGAAGCTTTCTTT.

This clone was seen ten or more times. The CDR3 is CSVGGVGTGELFF. The CDR3 DNA reads as TGCAGCGTTGGAGGGGTCGGCACCGGGGAGCTGTTTTTT. V is TRBV29-1 and J is TRBJ2-2; the D gene could be TRBD1 or TRBD2 (5 bases each). Trimming removed 4 bases from V and 4 bases from J, with 10 bases in between. Germline V lookup: CDR1 SQVTM, CDR2 ANQGSEA. This CDR3 spans 13 amino acids.

This chain joins TRBV11-2 and TRBJ1-4; D may be TRBD1 (5 bases). V lost 3 bases to trimming and J lost 3 bases, with 17 bases between them. Germline V gene data show CDR1 as SGHAT and CDR2 as FQNNGV. This CDR3 region has 17 residues. The CDR3 protein is CASSLSRGLGANEKLFF. The CDR3 DNA sequence: TGTGCCAGCAGCTTGTCCCGGGGGTTGGGGGCTAATGAAAAACTGTTTTTT.

This clone was recorded a few times. This chain uses TRBV5-6 with TRBJ2-3; D call uncertain. Germline CDR1 SGHDT, CDR2 YYEEEE. V dropped 0 bases and J dropped 4 bases, with 3 bases sitting between them. The CDR3 runs 12 residues. The CDR3 nucleotides read TGTGCCAGCAGCTTGGGGTCAGATACGCAGTATTTT. This translates into CASSLGSDTQYF.